The clone carrying this T cell receptor beta chain was recorded a few times. Its antigen is undetermined. The data stem from a study of OX40 agonist ivuxolimab in advanced cancers. Study-level findings and limits: CD4+ and CD8+ T cells in blood underwent clonal expansion by week 6 at 0.1 to 3.0 mg/kg.

TCRdb's copy holds only in-frame clones and misses some; the assay was immunoSEQ multiplex PCR. This sample has 60,000 to 85,000 clones; about 87% occur once, and the top ten carry under 8.5%. Between the trimmed V and J ends, which lost 6 bases and 6 bases, there was a span of 3 bases. This CDR3 region has 11 residues. Germline V gene data show CDR1 as MDHEN and CDR2 as SYDVKM. The sample in question was CD4+ or CD8+ T cells sorted from blood, obtained in a trial of the OX40 agonist ivuxolimab. The TCR sequence derives from an adult with an advanced solid tumor such as melanoma, head and neck, liver or kidney cancer. The chain joins TRBV28 to TRBJ1-6, with unresolved D. The CDR3 DNA follows: TGTGCCAGCAGACTTAATTCACCCCTCCACTTT. This codes for CASRLNSPLHF. Drawing the rest from reference TRBV28 and TRBJ1-6, the complete variable domain is DVKVTQSSRYLVKRTGEKVFLECVQDMDHENMFWYRQDPGLGLRLIYFSYDVKMKEKGDIPEGYSVSREKKERFSLILESASTNQTSMYLCASRLNSPLHFGNGTRLTVT.